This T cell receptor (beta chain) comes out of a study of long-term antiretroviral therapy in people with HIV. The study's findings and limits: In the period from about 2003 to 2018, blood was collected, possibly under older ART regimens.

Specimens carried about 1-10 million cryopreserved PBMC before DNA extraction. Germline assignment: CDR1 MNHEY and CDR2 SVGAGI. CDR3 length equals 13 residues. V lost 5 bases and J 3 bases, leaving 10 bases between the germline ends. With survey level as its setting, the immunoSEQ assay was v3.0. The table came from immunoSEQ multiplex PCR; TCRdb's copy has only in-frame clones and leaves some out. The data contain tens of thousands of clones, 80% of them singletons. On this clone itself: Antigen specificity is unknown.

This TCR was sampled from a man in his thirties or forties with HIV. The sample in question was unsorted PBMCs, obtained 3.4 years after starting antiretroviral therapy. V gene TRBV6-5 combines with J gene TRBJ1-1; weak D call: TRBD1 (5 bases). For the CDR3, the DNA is TGTGCCAGCAGTGCAATGGGGGACACTGAAGCTTTCTTT. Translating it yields CASSAMGDTEAFF.